This T cell receptor beta chain emerged from a study of blood T cell repertoires in COVID-19. Whole-study context: Sample material is recorded as cDNA or gDNA derived from T cells, B-cell-depleted T cells, or PBMCs.

In the study's own analysis: Reference gene primers were amplified, and this amplification served to estimate nucleated cell counts. Repertoires were generated with immunoSEQ multiplex PCR, while TCRdb's copy carries only in-frame clones and drops some. V and J calls and clone size are those listed in that table; D and trimming were worked out from the DNA. The sample carries roughly 300,000 clones, approximately 83% recorded once. Germline loops: CDR1 LGHDT, CDR2 YNNKEL (reference sequence). V was clipped by 3 bases and J by 6 bases, with 11 bases between them. The CDR3 consists of 13 residues. Specimen: peripheral blood. The chain carries TRBV3-1 (or the pseudogene TRBV3-2) and TRBJ1-2; a weak D match, TRBD1 (5 bases). This TCR came from a human donor in a cohort sampled during active COVID-19. In DNA, the CDR3 is TGTGCCAGCAGCCAGGCCCAGGGTAATGGCTACACCTTC. Residues: CASSQAQGNGYTF.